A single T cell receptor beta chain is shown here with its context. Its antigen is not identified. The sample comes from a study of vaccination and CD4 T cells after COVID-19. Study summary: Timing of post-vaccine sample collection was a median around 75 days after dose two, with a range of 14 to 241.

The treatment: approximately nine-day PBMC culture with coronavirus spike peptide pools or control peptides (ViraFEST assay). With fresh IL-2 medium, half the medium was replaced on days 3 and 7. The Oncomine TCR Beta short-read assay was applied to DNA of cultured CD4+ T cells. The template was genomic DNA from cultured CD4+ T cells. Using its own MiXCR run on the PCR reads, TCRdb lists one record per CDR3 protein. The repertoire has around 21,000 distinct CDR3 sequences, roughly 51% of them found once; the top ten carry over 15%. Material: CD4+ T cells from blood, cultured in vitro. The clonotype comes from a human donor who had recovered from COVID-19.

The CDR3 loop reads CASSPLSGRLETQYF. In nucleotides, the CDR3 is TGTGCCAGCTCACCACTTAGCGGGAGGTTAGAGACCCAGTACTTC. The rearrangement joins TRBV18 to TRBJ2-5; 10 nucleotides line up with TRBD2. CDR1 is KGHSH and CDR2 is LQKENI in the germline V gene. J gave up 4 bases and V 1 base, and 3 bases lay outside the gene matches. There are 15 residues in the CDR3. Complete variable domain (other parts from reference TRBV18 and TRBJ2-5): NAGVMQNPRHLVRRRGQEARLRCSPMKGHSHVYWYRQLPEEGLKFMVYLQKENIIDESGMPKERFSAEFPKEGPSILRIQQVVRGDSAAYFCASSPLSGRLETQYFGPGTRLLVL.